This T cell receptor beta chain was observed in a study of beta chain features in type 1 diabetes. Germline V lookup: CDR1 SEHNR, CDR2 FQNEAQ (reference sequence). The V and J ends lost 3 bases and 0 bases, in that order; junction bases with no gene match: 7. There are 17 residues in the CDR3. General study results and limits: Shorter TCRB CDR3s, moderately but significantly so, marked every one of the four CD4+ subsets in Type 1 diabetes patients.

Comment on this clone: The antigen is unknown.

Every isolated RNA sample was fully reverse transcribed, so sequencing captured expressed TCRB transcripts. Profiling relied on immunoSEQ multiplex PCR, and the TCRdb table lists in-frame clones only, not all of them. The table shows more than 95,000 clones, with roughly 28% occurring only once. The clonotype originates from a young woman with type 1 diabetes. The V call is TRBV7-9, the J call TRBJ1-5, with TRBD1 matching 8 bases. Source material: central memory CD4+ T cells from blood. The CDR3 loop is CASSFGQGRNSNQPQHF. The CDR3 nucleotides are TGTGCCAGCAGCTTCGGACAGGGACGAAATAGCAATCAGCCCCAGCATTTT.